This is a list of T cell receptor beta chains from one sample in a study of blood T cell repertoires in COVID-19. Sequencing was performed with immunoSEQ multiplex PCR; in TCRdb, only in-frame clones are kept and a portion is missing. The sample holds about 210,000 clones; approximately 84% are singletons and the top ten take over 6.5%. Sequenced sample: peripheral blood. The origin of the receptors is a woman at least 80 years old with COVID-19, enrolled during active disease. The CDR3 runs from the conserved cysteine through the conserved F or W. A D gene is named only where the DNA matches it firmly. Clone size is not always given. Where it is, it says once, few, many or a class for expanded clones.

J gene: TRBJ1-5; D gene: NA; clone size: NA; V gene: TRBV6-5; CDR3 DNA: TGTGCCAGCAGTCAACACAGAAATCAGCCCCAGCATTTT; CDR3 protein: CASSQHRNQPQHF
J gene: TRBJ2-2; D gene: TRBD1; clone size: NA; V gene: TRBV7-9; CDR3 DNA: TGTGCCAGCAGCCTAGTGACAGGGGCAAACACCGGGGAGCTGTTTTTT; CDR3 protein: CASSLVTGANTGELFF
J gene: TRBJ2-7; D gene: NA; clone size: NA; V gene: TRBV19; CDR3 DNA: TGTGCCAGTAGTATTAACACCCGAACCTCCTACGAGCAGTACTTC; CDR3 protein: CASSINTRTSYEQYF
J gene: TRBJ1-2; D gene: NA; clone size: NA; V gene: TRBV4-2; CDR3 DNA: TGTGCCAGCAGCCAAGAGGGGGCAGGGGCGACCTATGGCTACACCTTC; CDR3 protein: CASSQEGAGATYGYTF
J gene: TRBJ2-1; D gene: NA; clone size: NA; V gene: TRBV7-2; CDR3 DNA: TGTGCCAGCAGCCATCAGGGATACAATGAGCAGTTCTTC; CDR3 protein: CASSHQGYNEQFF
J gene: TRBJ2-7; D gene: NA; clone size: few; V gene: TRBV4-1; CDR3 DNA: TGCGCCAGCAGCCAACCGGCGTCGGGGGAGCAGTACTTC; CDR3 protein: CASSQPASGEQYF
J gene: TRBJ1-6; D gene: TRBD1; clone size: NA; V gene: TRBV7-3; CDR3 DNA: TGTGCCAGCAGCTCCGGGACAGTTAATTCACCCCTCCACTTT; CDR3 protein: CASSSGTVNSPLHF
J gene: TRBJ2-7; D gene: NA; clone size: NA; V gene: TRBV5-4; CDR3 DNA: TGTGCCAGCAGCTTTGAGGGCCGGGATGGGTGTTTC; CDR3 protein: CASSFEGRDGCF
J gene: TRBJ1-4; D gene: TRBD1; clone size: NA; V gene: TRBV28; CDR3 DNA: TGTGCCAGCAGTTCAGACAAAGGGGGCTTGGATGGTTACAGGGAAAAACTGTTTTTT; CDR3 protein: CASSSDKGGLDGYREKLFF
J gene: TRBJ2-7; D gene: TRBD1; clone size: NA; V gene: TRBV4-1; CDR3 DNA: TGCGCCAGCAGCACCATCCCGAAGATCGCCGGACAGGGGACGTACGAGCAGTACTTC; CDR3 protein: CASSTIPKIAGQGTYEQYF
J gene: TRBJ1-5; D gene: TRBD1; clone size: NA; V gene: TRBV12-5; CDR3 DNA: TGTGCTAGTGGTTTTTCCCAGGGGGTGAGCGGCGATCAGCCCCAGCATTTT; CDR3 protein: CASGFSQGVSGDQPQHF
J gene: TRBJ2-3; D gene: TRBD1; clone size: NA; V gene: TRBV7-3; CDR3 DNA: TGTGCCAGCAGCCCCGACAGGGCCGCTACGCAGTATTTT; CDR3 protein: CASSPDRAATQYF
J gene: TRBJ2-2; D gene: NA; clone size: NA; V gene: TRBV7-3; CDR3 DNA: TGTGCCAGCAGCCAGCGGAAATACACCGGGGAGCTGTTTTTT; CDR3 protein: CASSQRKYTGELFF
J gene: TRBJ2-3; D gene: NA; clone size: once; V gene: TRBV28; CDR3 DNA: TGTGCCAGCAGTTTCAGTCCCGGACTGGGGTCTGCCACAGATACGCAGTATTTT; CDR3 protein: CASSFSPGLGSATDTQYF